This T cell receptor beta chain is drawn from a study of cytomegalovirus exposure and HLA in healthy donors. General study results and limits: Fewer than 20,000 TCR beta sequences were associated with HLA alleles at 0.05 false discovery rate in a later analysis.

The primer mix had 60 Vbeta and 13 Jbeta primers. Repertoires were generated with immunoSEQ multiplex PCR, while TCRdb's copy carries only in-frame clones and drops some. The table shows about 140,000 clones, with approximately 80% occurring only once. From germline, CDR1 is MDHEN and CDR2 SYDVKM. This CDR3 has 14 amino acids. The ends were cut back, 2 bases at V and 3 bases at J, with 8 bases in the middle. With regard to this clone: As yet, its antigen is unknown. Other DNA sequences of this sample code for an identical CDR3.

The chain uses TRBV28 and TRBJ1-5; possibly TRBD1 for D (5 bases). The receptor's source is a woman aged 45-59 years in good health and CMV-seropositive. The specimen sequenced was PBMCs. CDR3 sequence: CASSLGQDNQPQHF. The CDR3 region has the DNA TGTGCCAGCAGTTTAGGACAAGACAATCAGCCCCAGCATTTT.